The 31 T cell receptor beta chains presented below share a single source sample, sequenced in a study of control samples from healthy donors and cancer patients. Sequenced by immunoSEQ multiplex PCR; TCRdb stores in-frame clones only, minus some. The table shows 150,000 to 200,000 clones, with about 91% occurring only once. Sequenced material: blood. The receptors were sampled from a woman between 25 and 40 years old in good health.

This chain connects TRBV6-4 to TRBJ2-2; D call uncertain. CDR1 and CDR2 from the germline V gene are MRHNA and SNTAGT. The length of the CDR3 is 14 residues. V lost 0 bases to trimming and J lost 1 base, with 3 bases between them. The CDR3 nucleotides read TGTGCCAGCAGTGACTCATGGAACACCGGGGAGCTGTTTTTT. Its protein is CASSDSWNTGELFF.

This rearrangement joins TRBV12-3 or TRBV12-4 to TRBJ2-6; no firm D call. With 3 bases removed from V and 4 bases from J, the gap between germline ends came to 1 base. The CDR3 covers 12 residues. CDR3 region: CASSFGANVLTF. The CDR3 nucleotides are TGTGCCAGCAGTTTCGGGGCCAACGTCCTGACTTTC.

V is TRBV5-6 and J is TRBJ2-2; D perhaps matches TRBD1 (5 bases). The germline gives CDR1 SGHDT, CDR2 YYEEEE. The CDR3 extends over 16 amino acids. V gave up 0 bases and J gave up 5 bases, with 14 bases separating them. CDR3 coding DNA: TGTGCCAGCAGCTTGGTTGGGGCGGTGGGAACCGGGGAGCTGTTTTTT. This translates into CASSLVGAVGTGELFF.

The chain uses TRBV7-9 and TRBJ2-7; D not certain. The CDR3 length is 14 residues. Germline V gene data show CDR1 as SEHNR and CDR2 as FQNEAQ (reference sequence). The V end was cut by 1 base, the J end by 5 bases, with 12 bases between. The DNA for the CDR3 is TGTGCCAGCAGCTTAGATGGTAGGACCCACGAGCAGTACGTC. As protein: CASSLDGRTHEQYV.

The rearrangement uses TRBV12-3 or TRBV12-4 and TRBJ2-1; D might be TRBD1 (5 bases). Trimming took off 6 bases at V and 7 bases at J, with 10 bases between the two ends. The CDR3 runs 12 residues. In DNA, the CDR3 is TGTGCCAGCAGCCACAGGACAAATGAGCAGTTCTTC. This translates into CASSHRTNEQFF.

The V call is TRBV20-1, the J call TRBJ2-7; D remains unclear. CDR1 and CDR2 from the germline V gene are DFQATT and SNEGSKA (reference sequence). V gave up 3 bases and J gave up 7 bases, with 10 bases separating them. This CDR3 has 11 residues. The CDR3: CSASFRREQYF. The CDR3 DNA reads TGCAGTGCTAGTTTTAGGCGGGAGCAGTACTTC.

The chain uses TRBV7-9 and TRBJ2-1; D uncertain. The CDR3 extends over 11 amino acids. Trimming stripped 1 base from V and 6 bases from J, with 1 base between. CDR1 and CDR2 from the germline V gene are SEHNR and FQNEAQ (reference sequence). CDR3 residues: CASSLGNEQFF. As DNA, the CDR3 is TGTGCCAGCAGCTTAGGCAATGAGCAGTTCTTC. Filled out from reference TRBV7-9 and TRBJ2-1, the complete variable domain reads DTGVSQNPRHKITKRGQNVTFRCDPISEHNRLYWYRQTLGQGPEFLTYFQNEAQLEKSRLLSDRFSAERPKGSFSTLEIQRTEQGDSAMYLCASSLGNEQFFGPGTRLTVL.

The gene calls are TRBV3-1 (or the pseudogene TRBV3-2) and TRBJ2-3, with TRBD2 as a possible D gene (6 bases). Trimming removed 4 bases at V and 0 bases at J, with 14 bases between. Germline values: CDR1 LGHDT, CDR2 YNNKEL (reference sequence). This CDR3 spans 16 amino acids. The CDR3 region is CASSLLGLASTDTQYF. DNA of the CDR3: TGTGCCAGCAGCCTCTTGGGACTGGCTAGCACAGATACGCAGTATTTT.

The chain carries TRBV6-4 and TRBJ2-5; TRBD2 aligns across 9 bases. After removal of 0 bases from V and 7 bases from J, the junction contained 0 bases not matched to a gene. This CDR3 has 13 residues. In germline, CDR1 is MRHNA, CDR2 SNTAGT. DNA for the CDR3: TGTGCCAGCAGTGACTCGACTAGCGGGACCCAGTACTTC. Its translation is CASSDSTSGTQYF.

The V and J genes are TRBV27 and TRBJ2-3; D is uncertain. Trimming removed 3 bases at V and 2 bases at J, with 9 bases between. Germline values: CDR1 MNHEY, CDR2 SMNVEV (reference sequence). CDR3 length: 14 amino acids. The CDR3 loop reads CASSFFRPTDTQYF. CDR3 nucleotide sequence: TGTGCCAGCAGTTTCTTCCGACCCACAGATACGCAGTATTTT.

This chain joins TRBV3-1 (or the pseudogene TRBV3-2) and TRBJ2-5; possible D gene TRBD2, 6 bases. V dropped 4 bases and J dropped 3 bases, with 15 bases sitting between them. The germline V gene encodes CDR1 LGHDT and CDR2 YNNKEL (reference sequence). This CDR3 has 15 residues. CDR3 residues: CASSPPGGTEETQYF. The CDR3 bases are TGTGCCAGCAGCCCCCCAGGCGGGACTGAAGAGACCCAGTACTTC.

This clone is a singleton in its sample. The rearrangement links TRBV7-9 to TRBJ1-4; no definite D call. Trimming took off 7 bases at V and 4 bases at J, with 7 bases between the two ends. Looked up from germline, CDR1 is SEHNR and CDR2 is FQNEAQ (reference sequence). This CDR3 spans 12 amino acids. CDR3 nucleotide sequence: TGTGCCAGCAAACGGGGTAATGAAAAACTGTTTTTT. It is translated as CASKRGNEKLFF. Based on the CDR3 plus reference TRBV7-9 and TRBJ1-4, the full variable domain is DTGVSQNPRHKITKRGQNVTFRCDPISEHNRLYWYRQTLGQGPEFLTYFQNEAQLEKSRLLSDRFSAERPKGSFSTLEIQRTEQGDSAMYLCASKRGNEKLFFGSGTQLSVL.

The V and J genes are TRBV18 and TRBJ2-3, with D possibly TRBD2 on 6 matching bases. This CDR3 is built from 17 residues. Germline V CDR1 and CDR2: KGHSH, LQKENI. V was shortened by 1 base and J by 4 bases, with 18 bases between the two germline ends. DNA for the CDR3: TGTGCCAGCTCACCACGCGGTCCCGGGAGCATCTCAGATACGCAGTATTTT. It is translated as CASSPRGPGSISDTQYF.

This clone has only a few counts. The chain links TRBV29-1 to TRBJ2-2; no clear D gene. V was shortened by 1 base and J by 10 bases, with 10 bases between the two germline ends. The CDR3 is 12 residues long. The germline CDR1 and CDR2 sequences are SQVTM and ANQGSEA. The CDR3: CSVEARSKELFF. The CDR3 nucleotides are TGCAGCGTTGAAGCCAGGTCGAAGGAGCTGTTTTTT.

The V call is TRBV13, the J call TRBJ2-7; 10 nucleotides agree with TRBD2. The CDR3 covers 14 residues. CDR1 is PRHDT, CDR2 FYEKMQ, per germline (reference sequence). V shed 5 bases, J shed 4 bases, and the junction held 5 bases outside the gene matches. The CDR3 coding sequence is TGTGCCAGCAGCCAGGGACTAGCGAGATACGAGCAGTACGTC. It translates to CASSQGLARYEQYV.

This CDR3 is CASSTRQGAAYGYTF. The CDR3 region has the DNA TGTGCCAGCAGCACCCGACAGGGGGCTGCCTATGGCTACACCTTC. This chain uses TRBV5-4 with TRBJ1-2; 10 positions match TRBD1. This CDR3 is built from 15 residues. Germline V gene sequence: CDR1 SGHNT, CDR2 YYREEE (reference sequence). V gave up 4 bases and J gave up 4 bases; unmatched junction bases: 7. Together with reference TRBV5-4 and TRBJ1-2, the CDR3 gives the full variable domain: ETGVTQSPTHLIKTRGQQVTLRCSSQSGHNTVSWYQQALGQGPQFIFQYYREEENGRGNFPPRFSGLQFPNYSSELNVNALELDDSALYLCASSTRQGAAYGYTFGSGTRLTVV.

The chain combines TRBV9 with TRBJ2-2; TRBD1 aligns across 11 bases. J lost 0 bases, V lost 3 bases, and 7 bases had no gene match. Germline assignment: CDR1 SGDLS and CDR2 YYNGEE. The CDR3 consists of 18 residues. For the CDR3, the DNA is TGTGCCAGCAGCGGGGACAGGGGGAGAGAAGCGAACACCGGGGAGCTGTTTTTT. Translated: CASSGDRGREANTGELFF.

The V and J genes are TRBV3-1 (or the pseudogene TRBV3-2) and TRBJ1-1; D unresolved. The germline V gene encodes CDR1 LGHDT and CDR2 YNNKEL (reference sequence). The CDR3 has 14 residues. V was clipped by 5 bases and J by 2 bases, with 12 bases between them. The DNA for the CDR3 is TGTGCCAGCAGCGATTACCAGATCAACACTGAAGCTTTCTTT. Protein product: CASSDYQINTEAFF.

The chain recombines TRBV10-3 with TRBJ2-5; the D gene is possibly TRBD1 (6 bases). This CDR3 is built from 15 residues. Per germline, CDR1 ENHRY and CDR2 SYGVKD. Trimming removed 0 bases from V and 5 bases from J, with 13 bases in between. In DNA, the CDR3 is TGTGCCATCAGTGAGTCCCGACAGGTAGTCGAGACCCAGTACTTC. This encodes CAISESRQVVETQYF.

This clone came up once. J is TRBJ2-2 and V is TRBV27, with D unresolved. The V gene lost 5 bases and the J gene lost 5 bases, with 15 bases spanning the gap. CDR1 and CDR2 from the germline V gene are MNHEY and SMNVEV (reference sequence). This CDR3 has 15 residues. The CDR3 DNA sequence: TGTGCCAGCAGTCCCGGGCGGCCCCCAACCGGGGAGCTGTTTTTT. Translation: CASSPGRPPTGELFF.

The chain uses TRBV5-6 and TRBJ1-5, with TRBD1 as a possible D gene (5 bases). The V end was cut by 4 bases, the J end by 4 bases, with 12 bases between. The CDR3 length is 14 residues. Germline CDR1 and CDR2: SGHDT and YYEEEE. The CDR3 here is CASSMGLTNQPQHF. The CDR3 DNA is TGTGCCAGCAGCATGGGGCTGACTAATCAGCCCCAGCATTTT.

The rearrangement links TRBV3-1 (or the pseudogene TRBV3-2) to TRBJ2-3, with TRBD1 matching over 7 bases. Germline V lookup: CDR1 LGHDT, CDR2 YNNKEL (reference sequence). CDR3 length equals 16 residues. Unmatched junction bases numbered 8, after V lost 4 bases and J lost 1 base. CDR3 DNA: TGTGCCAGCAGCCGCACAATTGGGACAGGCACAGATACGCAGTATTTT. Protein product: CASSRTIGTGTDTQYF.

The chain recombines TRBV5-6 with TRBJ1-2; D not certain. V was clipped by 5 bases and J by 0 bases, with 8 bases between them. Germline V CDR1 and CDR2: SGHDT, YYEEEE. This CDR3 has 13 residues. In nucleotides, the CDR3 is TGTGCCAGCAGTACAGTAGCTAACTATGGCTACACCTTC. Its protein product is CASSTVANYGYTF.

The chain employs TRBV29-1 and TRBJ1-1, with D possibly matching TRBD1 (6 bases). In germline, CDR1 is SQVTM, CDR2 ANQGSEA. The CDR3 loop spans 14 amino acids. Trimming shortened V by 3 bases and J by 1 base, and 12 bases separated the two germline ends. CDR3 loop: CSVDPQGGNTEAFF. The CDR3 nucleotides are TGCAGCGTTGATCCACAGGGCGGGAACACTGAAGCTTTCTTT.

V is TRBV29-1 and J is TRBJ2-1, with D hard to call. V dropped 5 bases and J dropped 4 bases, with 15 bases sitting between them. Germline V CDR1 and CDR2: SQVTM, ANQGSEA. The CDR3 has 14 residues. CDR3 sequence (DNA): TGCAGCGTTTTTACCCGGGTGCCATACAATGAGCAGTTCTTC. Translation: CSVFTRVPYNEQFF.

The rearrangement links TRBV5-4 to TRBJ2-2; 10 positions match TRBD2. The CDR3 contains 15 residues. The germline V gene encodes CDR1 SGHNT and CDR2 YYREEE (reference sequence). J lost 7 bases, V lost 2 bases, and 5 bases had no gene match. Here the CDR3 DNA reads TGTGCCAGCAGCTTAACTAGCGGGGTTGGCGGGGAGCTGTTTTTT. Protein: CASSLTSGVGGELFF. Based on the CDR3 plus reference TRBV5-4 and TRBJ2-2, the full variable domain is ETGVTQSPTHLIKTRGQQVTLRCSSQSGHNTVSWYQQALGQGPQFIFQYYREEENGRGNFPPRFSGLQFPNYSSELNVNALELDDSALYLCASSLTSGVGGELFFGEGSRLTVL.

This chain uses TRBV28 with TRBJ1-5; the D gene is possibly TRBD1 (6 bases). CDR1 is MDHEN and CDR2 is SYDVKM in the germline V gene. This CDR3 is 15 amino acids long. Trimming stripped 2 bases from V and 1 base from J, with 9 bases between. The CDR3 is CASSLRGGSNQPQHF. The CDR3 coding sequence is TGTGCCAGCAGTTTAAGAGGGGGGAGCAATCAGCCCCAGCATTTT.

The rearrangement uses TRBV7-9 and TRBJ2-3; 12 nucleotides match TRBD1. CDR3 length equals 15 residues. Germline V gene data show CDR1 as SEHNR and CDR2 as FQNEAQ (reference sequence). J gave up 6 bases and V 4 bases, and 5 bases lay outside the gene matches. The CDR3 is CASSSWDRGLDTQYF. In nucleotides, the CDR3 is TGTGCCAGCAGCTCATGGGACAGGGGGCTTGATACGCAGTATTTT.

The chain uses TRBV2 and TRBJ1-2; D not certain. The germline V and J ends were trimmed by 7 bases and 4 bases, with 16 bases remaining between them. From germline, CDR1 is SNHLY and CDR2 FYNNEI. This CDR3 is 14 amino acids long. The CDR3 spells CASNKVELSYGYTF. The CDR3 bases are TGTGCCAGCAATAAAGTGGAGCTCAGCTATGGCTACACCTTC. The full variable domain, rest sourced from reference TRBV2 and TRBJ1-2, is EPEVTQTPSHQVTQMGQEVILRCVPISNHLYFYWYRQILGQKVEFLVSFYNNEISEKSEIFDDQFSVERPDGSNFTLKIRSTKLEDSAMYFCASNKVELSYGYTFGSGTRLTVV.

This chain connects TRBV6-5 to TRBJ1-4, with D unclear. V lost 0 bases and J 0 bases, leaving 5 bases between the germline ends. Germline V gene lookup returns CDR1 MNHEY and CDR2 SVGAGI. CDR3 length equals 15 residues. CDR3 loop: CASSYSSSTNEKLFF. For the CDR3, the DNA is TGTGCCAGCAGTTACTCGAGTTCAACTAATGAAAAACTGTTTTTT.

This chain uses TRBV5-1 with TRBJ2-2, with 12 bases fitting TRBD2. V gave up 0 bases and J gave up 5 bases; unmatched junction bases: 5. This CDR3 comprises 17 residues. Germline CDR1 reads SGHRS; CDR2 reads YFSETQ. The CDR3 bases are TGCGCCAGCAGCTTGGGACTAGCGGGGGCCCTAACCGGGGAGCTGTTTTTT. Translating gives CASSLGLAGALTGELFF.